This entry features one TCR beta chain sequence. This specimen belongs to a study of cytomegalovirus exposure and HLA in healthy donors. TCRdb keeps only in-frame clones here, not all; method: immunoSEQ multiplex PCR. The table lists around 350,000 clones, 86% of them singletons. With 8 bases clipped from V and 11 bases from J, the junction kept 11 bases outside the gene matches. Per the germline V gene, CDR1 is SQVTM and CDR2 is ANQGSEA. The CDR3 is 11 amino acids. V usage is TRBV29-1 and J usage is TRBJ2-7, with TRBD1 matching 8 bases. This TCR was recovered from a woman under 30 in good health and CMV-seronegative. The source material was PBMCs. The DNA for the CDR3 is TGCAGCCTTAGACAGGGGTGGATGGAGTACTTC. It encodes CSLRQGWMEYF.